This T cell receptor beta chain was captured in a study of T cells after posttransplantation cyclophosphamide listed by TCRdb under 2016. Regarding the research as a whole: Using TRB sequencing, the study followed how the T cell repertoire rebuilt after myeloablative bone marrow transplantation with posttransplantation cyclophosphamide given as GVHD prophylaxis. Antigen receptor sequencing was done on samples from about 34 PTCy-treated patients and from approximately 15 related bone marrow donors of those patients. TRB sequencing was also done on up to roughly 3 additional blood samples from 2 to 5.2 years after transplant in 3 patients, and on pretransplant blood from 4 patients. Blood from all 30 or so PTCy patients who had 1-year posttransplant specimens underwent TRB sequencing. TRA and TRB clonality were tightly correlated in roughly ten samples, so subsequent TCR analyses focused on TRB only. Public TRB sequences were checked against a database of over 3,500 sequences associated with responses to pathogens, tumor antigens, self-antigens and alloantigens. Findings and caveats that apply to the study as a whole: Across approximately 45 patients, TRB clonality was highly associated with recipient CMV seropositivity and CMV reactivation, and diversity in PTCy patients was similar to diversity in CNI/methotrexate controls. The TRB repertoires of T cells infiltrating skin or GI tract showed only limited overlap with the TRB repertoires of T cells in blood. Donor-recipient similarity was low at 1-2 months but rose over the first year, and later blood repertoires were often dominated by donor CD8+ memory clones.

Measured from the cysteine to the phenylalanine, the CDR3 is 16 residues long. The retained sequence is limited to the CDR3, 48 bases, with the frame set at the first base. Reading the germline V gene (reference sequence) gives CDR1 MNHNY and CDR2 SVGAGI. V has 2 bases trimmed and J has 1 base trimmed; junction bases matching no gene number 6. On the day of marrow donation, related bone marrow donors gave peripheral blood samples. Peripheral blood and bone marrow mononuclear cells were isolated by Ficoll-Hypaque density centrifugation and were cryopreserved. This clone was detected many times. This clone's antigen is unknown. No much larger clone exists at a distance of one base, and base qualities are not known. Genomic DNA was used for TRB sequencing, which was performed with the immunoSEQ assay at survey resolution or with the hsTCRB kit. As for the original processing: The immunoSEQ software handled initial read processing, and the LymphoSeq R package was used for repertoire analyses. Clonality was computed as 1 minus normalized Shannon entropy; Gini coefficient was also calculated for each TRB dataset. Phenotypes of unsorted samples were inferred by mapping TRB sequences from sorted subsets of the recipient or donor onto the same recipient's unsorted samples. TCRdb stores this immuneACCESS table with in-frame sequences only. Part of the clones is absent; in the studies checked, under half of the shortfall reflects unresolved V genes, and no reason is known for the rest. V, J and clone size were drawn from that table, and D and trimming were deduced from the DNA. In this sample, roughly 34,000 clones appear, none counted once only. The ten largest clonotypes hold less than 5% of the sample.

This receptor was taken from a woman younger than 45 in good health and a related stem cell transplant donor. The sequenced sample consisted of PBMCs. This chain is built from TRBV6-6 and TRBJ2-5, and 8 junction bases match TRBD2. The DNA sequence is TGTGCCAGCAGTTACGCAGCGGGGGCCTCCCAAGAGACCCAGTACTTC. It codes for CASSYAAGASQETQYF.